The TCR beta chain described here comes from a study of CD8 T cells in ankylosing spondylitis. Study-level points and caveats: Ankylosing spondylitis blood appeared to carry a characteristic TCR beta motif of fewer than 10 highly homologous variants. Reactive arthritis synovial fluid and blood were previously reported to contain some motif variants. Disease-linked clones were reportedly significantly enriched in matched ankylosing spondylitis synovial fluid.

Each CDR3 protein gets one entry after TCRdb re-called the 5' RACE reads with MiXCR. The table lists hundreds of thousands of distinct CDR3 sequences, roughly 20% of them singletons. Notes on this clonotype: Its matching antigen is unknown.

The V segment lost 5 bases and the J segment 6 bases; nucleotides outside the gene matches: 7. Germline CDR1 and CDR2: DFQATT and SNEGSKA (reference sequence). The CDR3 consists of 15 residues. The clonotype comes from a female donor with ankylosing spondylitis or in good health (not recorded which). Sequencing was carried out using blood, either unsorted or a sorted T cell fraction (not recorded which). This chain links TRBV20-1 with TRBJ2-3; 14 bases match TRBD2. This CDR3 is CSAWLGLAGADTQYF. The CDR3 DNA reads TGCAGTGCTTGGTTGGGACTAGCGGGAGCGGATACGCAGTATTTT.